This passage covers 8 T cell receptor beta chains from one sample sequenced in a study of blood T cell repertoires in COVID-19. Measured with immunoSEQ multiplex PCR; TCRdb has only the in-frame clones, and not every one. The sample shows hundreds of thousands of clones, around 87% of them seen only once. Material for sequencing was peripheral blood. The receptor source for this set is an older woman with COVID-19, enrolled during active disease.

This chain uses TRBV19 with TRBJ1-5, with 7 bases fitting TRBD1. The CDR3 contains 16 residues. The germline gives CDR1 LNHDA, CDR2 SQIVND (reference sequence). Trimming removed 1 base from V and 4 bases from J; junction bases left unmatched: 7. The CDR3 region is CASSIVGRGSNQPQHF. DNA of the CDR3: TGTGCCAGTAGTATAGTGGGCAGGGGGTCGAATCAGCCCCAGCATTTT. Based on the CDR3 plus reference TRBV19 and TRBJ1-5, the full variable domain is DGGITQSPKYLFRKEGQNVTLSCEQNLNHDAMYWYRQDPGQGLRLIYYSQIVNDFQKGDIAEGYSVSREKKESFPLTVTSAQKNPTAFYLCASSIVGRGSNQPQHFGDGTRLSIL.

The CDR3 nucleotides read TGTGCCAGCAGCTTGGGACCTAGCGGGGGGGCGGGCACAGATACGCAGTATTTT. This codes for CASSLGPSGGAGTDTQYF. This chain links TRBV5-4 with TRBJ2-3, with 12 bases matching TRBD2. The CDR3 runs to 18 residues. Germline V CDR1 and CDR2: SGHNT, YYREEE (reference sequence). Trimming took 0 bases from V and 1 from J; bases not matched to a gene: 6.

This chain joins TRBV18 and TRBJ1-5; D gene uncertain. Per the germline V gene, CDR1 is KGHSH and CDR2 is LQKENI. This CDR3 is 17 amino acids long. V lost 7 bases to trimming and J lost 0 bases, with 19 bases between them. This CDR3 reads CASLSSSGLNSNQPQHF. The CDR3 DNA sequence: TGTGCCAGCTTATCCAGCTCGGGTCTCAATAGCAATCAGCCCCAGCATTTT. Full variable domain (remainder filled in from reference TRBV18 and TRBJ1-5): NAGVMQNPRHLVRRRGQEARLRCSPMKGHSHVYWYRQLPEEGLKFMVYLQKENIIDESGMPKERFSAEFPKEGPSILRIQQVVRGDSAAYFCASLSSSGLNSNQPQHFGDGTRLSIL.

The V call is TRBV18, the J call TRBJ2-1, with 9 bases fitting TRBD2. J gave up 9 bases and V 2 bases, and 8 bases lay outside the gene matches. CDR1 and CDR2 from the germline V gene are KGHSH and LQKENI. The CDR3 is 15 residues long. The CDR3 nucleotides are TGTGCCAGCTCACCAGGCGGGGGGGCCGTTCTTGAGCAGTTCTTC. Translated: CASSPGGGAVLEQFF.

The chain has TRBV28 and TRBJ1-2, with a possible D match to TRBD1 (5 bases). Trimming stripped 3 bases from V and 4 bases from J, with 12 bases between. Germline loops: CDR1 MDHEN, CDR2 SYDVKM. The CDR3 spans 14 residues. CDR3: CASSLGEGGYGYTF. As DNA, the CDR3 is TGTGCCAGCAGTTTGGGGGAGGGAGGCTATGGCTACACCTTC.

The chain combines TRBV6-5 with TRBJ1-5; D ambiguous. CDR1 and CDR2 from the germline V gene are MNHEY and SVGAGI. The CDR3 is 15 amino acids. Trimming removed 6 bases at V and 0 bases at J, with 12 bases between. The DNA for the CDR3 is TGTGCCAGCAGGGCATCAGGCTATAGCAATCAGCCCCAGCATTTT. It yields the protein CASRASGYSNQPQHF.

The rearrangement uses TRBV5-1 and TRBJ2-5; a possible D gene is TRBD2 (5 bases). The CDR3 has 13 residues. Germline V gene data show CDR1 as SGHRS and CDR2 as YFSETQ. Trimming removed 6 bases from V and 5 bases from J, with 14 bases in between. Here the CDR3 reads CASNPDERETQYF. As DNA, the CDR3 is TGCGCCAGCAATCCGGACGAGCGGGAGACCCAGTACTTC.

This clone turned up a few times. The CDR3 DNA is TGCGCCAGCAGTCAATCGGGACAGGAATACTCACCCCTCCACTTT. Amino acids: CASSQSGQEYSPLHF. This rearrangement joins TRBV23-1 to TRBJ1-6; 8 nucleotides match TRBD1. TRBV23-1 is sorted into the ORF group, with uncertain function. Trimming removed 0 bases from V and 10 bases from J; junction bases left unmatched: 5. The CDR3 totals 15 residues.